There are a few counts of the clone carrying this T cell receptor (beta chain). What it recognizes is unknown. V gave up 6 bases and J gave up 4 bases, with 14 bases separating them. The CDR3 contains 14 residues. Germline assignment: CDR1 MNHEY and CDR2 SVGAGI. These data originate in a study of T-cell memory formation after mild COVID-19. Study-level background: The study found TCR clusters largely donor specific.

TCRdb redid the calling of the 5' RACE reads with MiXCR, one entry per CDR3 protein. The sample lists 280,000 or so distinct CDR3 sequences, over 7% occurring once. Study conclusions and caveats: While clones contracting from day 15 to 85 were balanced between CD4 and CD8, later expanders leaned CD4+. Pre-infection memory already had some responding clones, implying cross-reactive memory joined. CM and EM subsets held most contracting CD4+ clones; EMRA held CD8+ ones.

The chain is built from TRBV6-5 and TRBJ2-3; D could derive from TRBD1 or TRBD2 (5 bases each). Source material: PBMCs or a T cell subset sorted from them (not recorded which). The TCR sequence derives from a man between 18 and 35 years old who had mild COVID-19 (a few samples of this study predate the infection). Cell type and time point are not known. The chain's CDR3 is CASRLLGTSDTQYF. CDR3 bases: TGTGCCAGCAGACTTTTGGGGACCTCAGATACGCAGTATTTT.